These T cell receptor beta chains were read from a single sample in a study of blood T cell repertoires in COVID-19. The repertoire was sequenced with immunoSEQ multiplex PCR; TCRdb's copy has only in-frame clones and lacks some. Counted here are 140,000 to 150,000 clones, approximately 87% occurring once; the ten biggest clones make up 1% to 1.5%. Source material: PBMCs or T cells enriched from blood (not recorded which). The receptor set was obtained from a woman in her twenties or thirties with acute COVID-19. CDR3s leave out the opening cysteine and the closing phenylalanine or tryptophan. Fields, in order: CDR3 protein, clone size, V gene. A row's size may be missing; if present it is once, few, many or a size class.

CDR3 protein: ASSSMREVTYNEQF
clone size: -
V gene: TRBV28

CDR3 protein: ATSDPGPGRLF
clone size: -
V gene: TRBV24-1

CDR3 protein: AWSPGLRGYT
clone size: -
V gene: TRBV30

CDR3 protein: ASRPQGMGEKLF
clone size: -
V gene: TRBV6-5

CDR3 protein: ASSPSTGEATGELF
clone size: -
V gene: TRBV27

CDR3 protein: ASSFSYNEQF
clone size: -
V gene: TRBV11-2

CDR3 protein: AIGKGDSPLH
clone size: -
V gene: TRBV10-3

CDR3 protein: ASSDGQYNEQF
clone size: -
V gene: TRBV6-4

CDR3 protein: ASATYSGSTYEQY
clone size: -
V gene: TRBV28

CDR3 protein: ASSQSSLAGQPQH
clone size: -
V gene: TRBV3-1/TRBV3-2

CDR3 protein: ACKGQSNQPQH
clone size: -
V gene: TRBV30

CDR3 protein: ASSQDNSGRVTDTQY
clone size: -
V gene: TRBV4-2

CDR3 protein: ASSLMGQGYNEQF
clone size: -
V gene: TRBV27

CDR3 protein: SATGLVANEQF
clone size: -
V gene: TRBV29-1

CDR3 protein: ASSLERSGADTQY
clone size: -
V gene: TRBV11-1

CDR3 protein: ASSSTGNTEAF
clone size: -
V gene: TRBV27

CDR3 protein: ARSLEEHNPEKLF
clone size: -
V gene: TRBV5-3

CDR3 protein: ASRSMVNYGYT
clone size: -
V gene: TRBV19

CDR3 protein: ASSMAGGRDEQF
clone size: -
V gene: TRBV19

CDR3 protein: ATSDFYSSYNEQF
clone size: -
V gene: TRBV24-1

CDR3 protein: SVRGLADSTDTQY
clone size: -
V gene: TRBV29-1

CDR3 protein: ASSLEGARGEKLF
clone size: -
V gene: TRBV5-4

CDR3 protein: ASSRVPQGDYGYT
clone size: -
V gene: TRBV4-3

CDR3 protein: ASSVRDRGHTGELF
clone size: -
V gene: TRBV9

CDR3 protein: ASSLREGNQPQH
clone size: -
V gene: TRBV7-9

CDR3 protein: ASSPPGTTYNEQF
clone size: -
V gene: TRBV18

CDR3 protein: AWSREGSSYNEQF
clone size: -
V gene: TRBV30

CDR3 protein: ASSIGGISNQPQH
clone size: -
V gene: TRBV19

CDR3 protein: ASSSGGGNEKLF
clone size: -
V gene: TRBV28

CDR3 protein: ASSQEQSGGWSYEQY
clone size: -
V gene: TRBV4-3

CDR3 protein: ASSFQPTSGIGDTQY
clone size: once
V gene: TRBV5-1

CDR3 protein: ASSGTQAGNIQY
clone size: -
V gene: TRBV18

CDR3 protein: ASRPTSTDTQY
clone size: -
V gene: TRBV6-5

CDR3 protein: ASSSHGTSGNLEQF
clone size: -
V gene: TRBV7-8

CDR3 protein: ASSLGGGAEF
clone size: -
V gene: TRBV27

CDR3 protein: AWSVRTGFGYT
clone size: -
V gene: TRBV30

CDR3 protein: ASSPGTSRLTDTQY
clone size: -
V gene: TRBV5-4

CDR3 protein: ASSLLGANEQY
clone size: -
V gene: TRBV27

CDR3 protein: ASSSRTSGSLDTSYEQY
clone size: once
V gene: TRBV5-1

CDR3 protein: AIQLGQGNYGYT
clone size: -
V gene: TRBV10-3

CDR3 protein: ASSPPNRVGAAEAF
clone size: -
V gene: TRBV18

CDR3 protein: ASSPGRDRVKTEAF
clone size: -
V gene: TRBV18

CDR3 protein: ASSGEGSGNQPQH
clone size: few
V gene: TRBV19

CDR3 protein: ASTGLAGDTGELF
clone size: -
V gene: TRBV6-4

CDR3 protein: ASSPGLAGYEQY
clone size: few
V gene: TRBV18

CDR3 protein: ASSFAASGRVSYEQY
clone size: once
V gene: TRBV11-2